These 24 T cell receptor beta chains came from one sample sequenced in a study of blood T cell repertoires in COVID-19 (dated by TCRdb to 2018 to 2020). Preparation of the library involved the immunoSEQ multiplex PCR assay. TCRdb holds this immuneACCESS table with in-frame rearrangements only. Some clones are missing; in checked studies, unresolved V genes explain under half, and the rest has no known cause. The sample has just under 100,000 clones on record, about 86% of them singletons. Over 10% of the sample is taken by the ten largest. Sequencing used peripheral blood. These receptors all come from a woman in her sixties in a cohort sampled during active or convalescent COVID-19.

This clone was observed once. The chain employs TRBV11-1 and TRBJ2-4, with 10 bases that match TRBD1. The germline CDR1 and CDR2 sequences are SGHAT and FQDESV (reference sequence). The CDR3 contains 16 residues. The ends lost 5 bases at V and 7 bases at J; junction bases unmatched: 11. The CDR3 loop is CASSTGTGARANIQYF. CDR3 nucleotides: TGTGCCAGCAGCACAGGGACAGGGGCAAGGGCGAACATTCAGTACTTC.

V is TRBV28 and J is TRBJ1-3, with D possibly TRBD1 on 5 matching bases. V was cut by 3 bases and J by 8 bases, with 11 bases left in between. The CDR3 spans 13 residues. The V gene's germline CDR1 is MDHEN and CDR2 SYDVKM. CDR3 in amino acids: CASSFGTGDTIYF. CDR3 bases: TGTGCCAGCAGTTTCGGGACGGGGGACACCATATATTTT.

The chain combines TRBV6-6 with TRBJ1-2, with 9 bases identical to TRBD1. Unmatched junction bases numbered 7, after V lost 11 bases and J lost 6 bases. CDR1 is MNHNY, CDR2 SVGAGI, per germline (reference sequence). There are 12 residues in the CDR3. In DNA form, the CDR3 reads TGTGCCTCCCGCGGGGACAGGGATGGCTACACCTTC. This sequence encodes CASRGDRDGYTF.

The chain recombines TRBV19 with TRBJ2-3, with D possibly TRBD2 on 5 matching bases. The CDR3 runs to 15 residues. The V end was cut by 3 bases, the J end by 2 bases, with 12 bases between. Germline CDR1 LNHDA, CDR2 SQIVND (reference sequence). The CDR3 DNA follows: TGTGCCAGTAGTATCCAGCGGTTTACCACAGATACGCAGTATTTT. Translation: CASSIQRFTTDTQYF.

V is TRBV3-1 (or the pseudogene TRBV3-2) and J is TRBJ1-2, with D perhaps TRBD1 (5 bases). The V end was cut by 2 bases, the J end by 7 bases, with 26 bases between. Germline V gene data show CDR1 as LGHDT and CDR2 as YNNKEL (reference sequence). The CDR3 covers 18 residues. In DNA form, the CDR3 reads TGTGCCAGCAGCCAAAACATCTTGGGGCGTAGCCCAGGATCTGGCTACACCTTC. As protein: CASSQNILGRSPGSGYTF.

This clone was observed a few times. J is TRBJ1-1 and V is TRBV7-2; TRBD1 is a possible D gene (5 bases). CDR3 size: 14 residues. Germline CDR1 SGHTA, CDR2 FQGNSA. V lost 1 base, J lost 12 bases, and 18 bases lay in between. The CDR3 is CASSLGWGRQNSFF. CDR3 nucleotide sequence: TGTGCCAGCAGCTTAGGCTGGGGTCGACAGAACTCTTTCTTT.

The rearrangement uses TRBV5-4 and TRBJ1-1, with a weak D call TRBD1 (5 bases). Germline CDR1 and CDR2: SGHNT and YYREEE (reference sequence). The germline V and J ends were trimmed by 0 bases and 7 bases, with 16 bases remaining between them. The CDR3 is 15 residues long. The chain's CDR3 is CASSLGPRGEDEAFF. DNA of the CDR3: TGTGCCAGCAGCTTGGGCCCCCGAGGGGAGGATGAAGCTTTCTTT.

The chain recombines TRBV9 with TRBJ1-2; no reliable D call. V shed 0 bases and J shed 7 bases, with 13 bases lying between them. Germline V gene data show CDR1 as SGDLS and CDR2 as YYNGEE. The CDR3 loop spans 14 amino acids. Here the CDR3 DNA reads TGTGCCAGCAGCGTAGAACGGGAGACCTCTGGCTACACCTTC. Protein product: CASSVERETSGYTF.

This sequence joins TRBV29-1 and TRBJ2-7; possibly TRBD2 for D (5 bases). CDR1 and CDR2 from the germline V gene are SQVTM and ANQGSEA. The CDR3 has 14 amino acids. V lost 6 bases, J lost 2 bases, and 17 bases lay in between. The CDR3 sequence is CSVALGSGPYEQYF. CDR3 in DNA: TGCAGCGTCGCCCTAGGGAGCGGCCCCTACGAGCAGTACTTC.

This clone was detected only a few times. The genes are TRBV19 and TRBJ1-1; the D is unclear. With 1 base removed from V and 4 bases from J, the gap between germline ends came to 10 bases. Germline V gene data show CDR1 as LNHDA and CDR2 as SQIVND (reference sequence). The CDR3 has 14 residues. CDR3 residues: CASSIATEGTEAFF. In nucleotides, the CDR3 is TGTGCCAGTAGTATAGCCACGGAGGGCACTGAAGCTTTCTTT.

The V gene is TRBV3-1 (or the pseudogene TRBV3-2), the J gene TRBJ2-5; no reliable D call. The CDR3 consists of 14 residues. Germline lookup yields CDR1 LGHDT and CDR2 YNNKEL (reference sequence). Trimming removed 1 base from V and 5 bases from J, with 11 bases in between. The CDR3 DNA is TGTGCCAGCAGCCAAGTTTCCATCGCGGAGACCCAGTACTTC. Its protein product is CASSQVSIAETQYF.

DNA for the CDR3: TGCAGCGTCCGCAGGGGGTACACTGAAGCTTTCTTT. Translated: CSVRRGYTEAFF. V is TRBV29-1 and J is TRBJ1-1; 7 nucleotides line up with TRBD1. Trimming at V came to 6 bases and at J to 3 bases, leaving 4 bases not matched to a gene. Germline CDR1 SQVTM, CDR2 ANQGSEA. The CDR3 runs to 12 residues.

The J gene is TRBJ1-5, the V gene TRBV7-8; D unclear. Trimming left V 1 base short and J 3 bases short, with 10 bases between. The V gene's germline CDR1 is SGHVS and CDR2 FQNEAQ. CDR3 length: 15 residues. CDR3 bases: TGTGCCAGCAGCTTAGGGACTGCATACAATCAGCCCCAGCATTTT. Its translation is CASSLGTAYNQPQHF. Full variable domain (remainder filled in from reference TRBV7-8 and TRBJ1-5): GAGVSQSPRYKVAKRGQDVALRCDPISGHVSLFWYQQALGQGPEFLTYFQNEAQLDKSGLPSDRFFAERPEGSVSTLKIQRTQQEDSAVYLCASSLGTAYNQPQHFGDGTRLSIL.

The chain employs TRBV12-5 and TRBJ1-2; 7 positions match TRBD1. This CDR3 region has 16 residues. The germline CDR1 and CDR2 sequences are LGHNT and FRNRAP. Trimming took 1 base from V and 5 from J; bases not matched to a gene: 10. CDR3 DNA: TGTGCTAGTGGTTTGGACAGGGGACGCGGTAATTATGGCTACACCTTC. Translating gives CASGLDRGRGNYGYTF.

This clone has a single count. This rearrangement joins TRBV10-1 to TRBJ1-5; D is unclear. Per germline, CDR1 WNHNN and CDR2 SYGVQD (reference sequence). Trimming stripped 11 bases from V and 4 bases from J, with 15 bases between. The CDR3 spans 13 residues. CDR3 in amino acids: CARWWRGNQPQHF. The CDR3 region has the DNA TGCGCCCGCTGGTGGCGAGGGAATCAGCCCCAGCATTTT.

The V and J genes are TRBV5-4 and TRBJ2-7, with D tentatively TRBD1 (5 bases). Germline CDR1 reads SGHNT; CDR2 reads YYREEE (reference sequence). The V end lost 0 bases, the J end lost 3 bases, and 7 bases lay between the germline ends. This CDR3 region has 13 residues. The CDR3, as DNA: TGTGCCAGCAGCTTGGACCAGGGCTACGAGCAGTACTTC. Protein sequence: CASSLDQGYEQYF.

V usage is TRBV15 and J usage is TRBJ1-4, with D hard to call. The V end lost 0 bases, the J end lost 6 bases, and 8 bases lay between the germline ends. Germline lookup yields CDR1 LNHNV and CDR2 YYDKDF (reference sequence). CDR3 size: 14 residues. CDR3 loop: CATSRDPQDEKLFF. The CDR3 DNA is TGTGCCACCAGCAGAGATCCGCAGGATGAAAAACTGTTTTTT.

This chain uses TRBV29-1 with TRBJ2-7; a weak D match, TRBD2 (6 bases). Germline CDR1 SQVTM, CDR2 ANQGSEA. V was cut by 3 bases and J by 2 bases, with 11 bases left in between. The CDR3 is made up of 13 amino acids. The CDR3 DNA is TGCAGCGTTGACGGCGGGGCGACCTACGAGCAGTACTTC. Protein product: CSVDGGATYEQYF.

The rearrangement links TRBV6-6 to TRBJ2-4; perhaps TRBD1 as D (5 bases). The CDR3 runs 12 residues. Per germline, CDR1 MNHNY and CDR2 SVGAGI (reference sequence). With 5 bases removed from V and 8 bases from J, the gap between germline ends came to 10 bases. The CDR3: CASSPPQDIQYF. The CDR3 DNA sequence: TGTGCCAGCAGTCCGCCACAGGACATTCAGTACTTC.

The CDR3 loop reads CASSVGPSSGRANEQFF. The CDR3 DNA reads as TGTGCCAGCAGCGTAGGCCCTTCGAGCGGGAGGGCGAATGAGCAGTTCTTC. This chain links TRBV9 with TRBJ2-1, with 10 positions matching TRBD2. CDR1 is SGDLS and CDR2 is YYNGEE in the germline V gene. V lost 0 bases and J lost 7; bases outside the gene matches: 10. This CDR3 is 17 amino acids long.

The J gene is TRBJ2-1, the V gene TRBV10-3; TRBD1 matches at 7 bases. Trimming removed 6 bases from V and 2 bases from J; junction bases left unmatched: 13. The CDR3 length is 17 residues. Germline V lookup: CDR1 ENHRY, CDR2 SYGVKD. The CDR3 sequence is CAISSDNRGNTYNEQFF. The CDR3 DNA follows: TGTGCCATCAGCTCGGATAACAGGGGCAACACCTACAATGAGCAGTTCTTC.

The rearrangement joins TRBV10-3 to TRBJ1-5, with D perhaps matching TRBD1 (6 bases). V lost 5 bases and J 2 bases, leaving 13 bases between the germline ends. The CDR3 sequence is 15 residues long. CDR1 ENHRY and CDR2 SYGVKD come from the germline V gene. CDR3 nucleotides: TGTGCCATCAGTAACCGGGACACCGGCAATCAGCCCCAGCATTTT. Translated, it gives CAISNRDTGNQPQHF.

The chain recombines TRBV6-2 or TRBV6-3 with TRBJ1-2, with TRBD1 as a possible D gene (6 bases). CDR1 is MNHEY, CDR2 SVGEGT, per germline. CDR3 size: 14 residues. V was shortened by 3 bases and J by 8 bases, with 16 bases between the two germline ends. In nucleotides, the CDR3 is TGTGCCAGCAGTTATGGTGGGGGGGCGCTGGGCTACACCTTC. Its translation: CASSYGGGALGYTF.

The chain employs TRBV2 and TRBJ2-2; D may be TRBD2 (5 bases). V lost 3 bases, J lost 5 bases, and 10 bases lay in between. The CDR3 is 14 amino acids. Germline V gene lookup returns CDR1 SNHLY and CDR2 FYNNEI. The CDR3, as DNA: TGTGCCAGCAGTGAGGGAGACCTGACCGGGGAGCTGTTTTTT. Its protein is CASSEGDLTGELFF.